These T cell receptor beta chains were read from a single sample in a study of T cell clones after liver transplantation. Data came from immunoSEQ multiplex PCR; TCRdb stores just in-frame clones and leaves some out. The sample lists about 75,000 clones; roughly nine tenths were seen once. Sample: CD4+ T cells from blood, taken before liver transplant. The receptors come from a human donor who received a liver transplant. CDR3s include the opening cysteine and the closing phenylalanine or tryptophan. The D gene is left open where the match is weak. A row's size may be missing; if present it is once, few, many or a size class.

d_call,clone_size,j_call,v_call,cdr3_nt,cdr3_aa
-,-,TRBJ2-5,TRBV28,TGTGCCAGCAGTTTAGGGGAGACCCAGTACTTC,CASSLGETQYF
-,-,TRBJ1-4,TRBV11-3,TGTGCCAGCAGCTTAGGCAGGAGTAATGAAAAACTGTTTTTT,CASSLGRSNEKLFF
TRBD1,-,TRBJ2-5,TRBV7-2,TGTGCCAGCAGCTTAGTGGCAGGGGGCGAAGAGACCCAGTACTTC,CASSLVAGGEETQYF
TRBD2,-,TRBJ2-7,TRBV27,TGTGCCAGCAGTACACTAGCGGGAACGGTCGAGCAGTACTTC,CASSTLAGTVEQYF
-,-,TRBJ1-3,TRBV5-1,TGCGCCAGCAGCTTGGGGGCTGCGGGAAACTCTGGAAACACCATATATTTT,CASSLGAAGNSGNTIYF
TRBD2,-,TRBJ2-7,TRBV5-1,TGCGCCAGCAGCCCCACGCGGCTAGCGGGAGGGCCGGGGGAGCAGTACTTC,CASSPTRLAGGPGEQYF
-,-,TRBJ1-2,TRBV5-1,TGCGCCAGCACTTTCTCAGAGTCTAACTATGGCTACACCTTC,CASTFSESNYGYTF
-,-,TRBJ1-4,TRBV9,TGTGCCAGCAGCCTACAGGGAACTAATGAAAAACTGTTTTTT,CASSLQGTNEKLFF
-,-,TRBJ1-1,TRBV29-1,TGCAGCGTGCGAGGACTGACGAACACTGAAGCTTTCTTT,CSVRGLTNTEAFF
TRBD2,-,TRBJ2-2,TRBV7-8,TGTGCCAGCAGCTTAGTCGGGGCGGGGGTGAACACCGGGGAGCTGTTTTTT,CASSLVGAGVNTGELFF
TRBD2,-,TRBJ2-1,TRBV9,TGTGCCAGCAGCGTAGGAGCGGGAGGGTGGTTCAATGAGCAGTTCTTC,CASSVGAGGWFNEQFF
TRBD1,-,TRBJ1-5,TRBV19,TGTGCCAGTCAAGGACAGGGGTTTAATCAGCCCCAGCATTTT,CASQGQGFNQPQHF
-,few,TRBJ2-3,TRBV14,TGTGCCAGCAGCCCCCGCGGGCCGGGAAGCACAGATACGCAGTATTTT,CASSPRGPGSTDTQYF
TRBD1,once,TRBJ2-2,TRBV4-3,TGCGCCAGCAGCCTTACAGGGGGCAGGAACGGGGAGCTGTTTTTT,CASSLTGGRNGELFF
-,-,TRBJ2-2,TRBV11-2,TGTGCCAGCAGCTTAGATCCGGGATCAACCGGGGAGCTGTTTTTT,CASSLDPGSTGELFF
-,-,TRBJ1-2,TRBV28,TGTGCCAGCAGTCCAGGGACCGTAGGCTACACCTTC,CASSPGTVGYTF
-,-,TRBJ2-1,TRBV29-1,TGCAGCGTCCAGATCAAGACAGGTTACAATGAGCAGTTCTTC,CSVQIKTGYNEQFF
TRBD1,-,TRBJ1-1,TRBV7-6,TGTGCCAGCAGCGGAGTGGACAGGGGGGTGAACACTGAAGCTTTCTTT,CASSGVDRGVNTEAFF
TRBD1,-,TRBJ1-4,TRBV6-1,TGTGCCAGCAGGAATACAGGGGGTGGAAATGAAAAACTGTTTTTT,CASRNTGGGNEKLFF
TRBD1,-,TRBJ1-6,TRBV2,TGTGCCAGCAGATCCGGGACAGGGAACTACTCACCCCTCCACTTT,CASRSGTGNYSPLHF
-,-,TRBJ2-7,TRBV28,TGTGCCAGCAGTTTGGGCAAGTACGAGCAGTACTTC,CASSLGKYEQYF
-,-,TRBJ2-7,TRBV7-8,TGTGCCAGCAGCCCCCTTGGGACTGCCCGATCCTACGAGCAGTACTTC,CASSPLGTARSYEQYF
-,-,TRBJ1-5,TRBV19,TGTGCCAGTAGTATACGGGTGGCTCAGCCCCAGCATTTT,CASSIRVAQPQHF
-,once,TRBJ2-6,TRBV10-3,TGTGCCATCAGCCCACAGAGTACTGGGGCCAACGTCCTGACTTTC,CAISPQSTGANVLTF
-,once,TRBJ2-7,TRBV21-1,TGTGCCAGCAGCAAAGGGGGCCAAAGCCAAGGATCCGAGCAGTACTTC,CASSKGGQSQGSEQYF
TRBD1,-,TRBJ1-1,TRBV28,TGTGCCAGCAGTTCCTCGGGGACAGGTGAACGTGAGGCTTTCTTT,CASSSSGTGEREAFF
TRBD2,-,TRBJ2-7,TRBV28,TGTGCCAGCAGTTTAACCGGGACTAGCATTTACCACGAGCAGTACTTC,CASSLTGTSIYHEQYF
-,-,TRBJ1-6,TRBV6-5,TGTGCCAGCAGTTATCCCAGGCAGGGTACAGTTTCACCCCTCCACTTT,CASSYPRQGTVSPLHF
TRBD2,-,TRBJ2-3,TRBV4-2,TGTGCCAGCAGCCAACTGAGAGCGGGAGGAAACACAGATACGCAGTATTTT,CASSQLRAGGNTDTQYF
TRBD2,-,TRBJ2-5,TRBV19,TGTGCCAGTAGTAGGACTAGTCAAGAGACCCAGTACTTC,CASSRTSQETQYF
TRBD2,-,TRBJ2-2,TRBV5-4,TGTGCCAGCAGCCCACTAGCGGGAGGAGGACCCGGGGAGCTGTTTTTT,CASSPLAGGGPGELFF
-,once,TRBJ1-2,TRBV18,TGTGCCAGCTCACCACTCGGGTCTCAAGAAGGAGGCTACACCTTC,CASSPLGSQEGGYTF
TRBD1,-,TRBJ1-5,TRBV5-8,TGTGCCAGCAGCCCGACAGGGGACCCGCCCCAGCATTTT,CASSPTGDPPQHF
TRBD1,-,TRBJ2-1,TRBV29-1,TGCAGCGTAGTGTCCGGGACAGGGGGCCACAATGAGCAGTTCTTC,CSVVSGTGGHNEQFF
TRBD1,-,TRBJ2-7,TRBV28,TGTGCCAGCACCACTTGGACAGGCTACGAGCAGTACTTC,CASTTWTGYEQYF
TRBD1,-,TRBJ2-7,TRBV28,TGTGCCAGCAGTCCCCCCCCGGGACAGGAGCAGTACTTC,CASSPPPGQEQYF
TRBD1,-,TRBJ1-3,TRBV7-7,TGTGCTAGCGCCCCCGGGACAGGGAAGCCCTCTGGAAACACCATATATTTT,CASAPGTGKPSGNTIYF
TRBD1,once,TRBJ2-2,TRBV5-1,TGCGCCAGCAGCTTTACCCCCCCCGGGACAGGCAACACCGGGGAGCTGTTTTTT,CASSFTPPGTGNTGELFF
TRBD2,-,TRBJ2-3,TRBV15,TGTGCCACCAGAAAAGCGGGAGTAGTGACAGATACGCAGTATTTT,CATRKAGVVTDTQYF
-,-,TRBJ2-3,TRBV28,TGTGCCAGCGTAGGGGGTCGGAGAGCAGATACGCAGTATTTT,CASVGGRRADTQYF
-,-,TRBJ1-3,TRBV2,TGTGCCAGCAGTGCGTTGGTTGGCGGAGGTGGAAACACCATATATTTT,CASSALVGGGGNTIYF
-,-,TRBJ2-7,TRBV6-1,TGTGCCAGCAGCCAGAGCTCCTACGAGCAGTACTTC,CASSQSSYEQYF
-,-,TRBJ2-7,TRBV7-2,TGTGCCAGCAGCGCCCACAGGGATATCTACGAGCAGTACTTC,CASSAHRDIYEQYF
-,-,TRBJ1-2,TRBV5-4,TGTGCCAGCAGCTTGGGTGGAGGGGGCTACACCTTC,CASSLGGGGYTF
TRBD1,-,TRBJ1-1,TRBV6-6,TGTGCCAGCAGTTTCGACAGGGGGGCCGGCACTGAAGCTTTCTTT,CASSFDRGAGTEAFF
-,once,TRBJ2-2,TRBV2,TGTGCCAGCAGCGCCTCTAGGGGGTTCGGGGAGCTGTTTTTT,CASSASRGFGELFF
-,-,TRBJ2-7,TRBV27,TGTGCCAGCAGTTCACTACCCGGCGAGCAGTACTTC,CASSSLPGEQYF
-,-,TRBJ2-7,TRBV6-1,TGTGCCAGCACCCTTGGGGGAACCCCCGGGGAGCAGTACTTC,CASTLGGTPGEQYF
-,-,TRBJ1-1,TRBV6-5,TGTGCCATGGTACAGGCCCCGAACACTGAAGCTTTCTTT,CAMVQAPNTEAFF
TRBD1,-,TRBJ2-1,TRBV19,TGTGCCAGTGCATTCAGACAGGGCCGCTCCTACAATGAGCAGTTCTTC,CASAFRQGRSYNEQFF
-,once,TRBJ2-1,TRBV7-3,TGTGCCAGCAGCTTAAACGAACGGAATGAGCAGTTCTTC,CASSLNERNEQFF
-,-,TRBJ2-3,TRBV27,TGTGCCAGCAGTTTTGTAGGCTCAGATACGCAGTATTTT,CASSFVGSDTQYF
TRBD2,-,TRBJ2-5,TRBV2,TGTGCCAGCATTCTCGGACTAGCGGAGACCCAGTACTTC,CASILGLAETQYF